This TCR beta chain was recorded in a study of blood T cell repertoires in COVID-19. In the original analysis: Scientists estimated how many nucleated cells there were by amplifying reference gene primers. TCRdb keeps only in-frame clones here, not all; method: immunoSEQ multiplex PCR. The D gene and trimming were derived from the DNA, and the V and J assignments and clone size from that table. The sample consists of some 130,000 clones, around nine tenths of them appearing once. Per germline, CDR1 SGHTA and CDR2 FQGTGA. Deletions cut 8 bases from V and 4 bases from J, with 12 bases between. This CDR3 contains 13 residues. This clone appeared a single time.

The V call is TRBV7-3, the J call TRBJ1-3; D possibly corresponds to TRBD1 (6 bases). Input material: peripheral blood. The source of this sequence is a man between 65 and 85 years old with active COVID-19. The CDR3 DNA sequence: TGTGCCAGCGCCACAGGGCTCGGAAACACCATATATTTT. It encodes CASATGLGNTIYF.